These 21 T cell receptor beta chains share one sample of origin, sequenced in a study of T cell responses to AZD1222 COVID-19 vaccine. Here immunoSEQ multiplex PCR was the method, and the copy in TCRdb shows in-frame clones only, minus some. Altogether roughly 99,000 clones are present, around 89% being singletons, with the ten largest covering 5.5% to 8.5%. Sequencing used peripheral blood, obtained on day 0 of AZD1222 vaccination. These TCRs come from an adult in good health.

V gene TRBV28 combines with J gene TRBJ2-7, with 7 bases matching TRBD2. V gave up 5 bases and J gave up 7 bases; unmatched junction bases: 14. This CDR3 region has 15 residues. Germline V lookup: CDR1 MDHEN, CDR2 SYDVKM. The CDR3 sequence is CASSPRWAGAGEQYF. The CDR3, as DNA: TGTGCCAGCAGTCCTCGTTGGGCGGGAGCGGGGGAGCAGTACTTC.

The chain uses TRBV6-6 and TRBJ2-3, with no clear D. The germline V gene encodes CDR1 MNHNY and CDR2 SVGAGI (reference sequence). This CDR3 contains 12 residues. The V end lost 5 bases, the J end lost 4 bases, and 7 bases lay between the germline ends. The CDR3 DNA sequence: TGTGCCAGCAGTCCCTCGGCAGATACGCAGTATTTT. The encoded protein is CASSPSADTQYF.

The chain links TRBV7-2 to TRBJ2-1, with D perhaps TRBD1 or TRBD2 (5 bases each). Trimming stripped 2 bases from V and 8 bases from J, with 19 bases between. The CDR3 runs to 16 residues. CDR1 and CDR2 (germline): SGHTA, FQGNSA. The CDR3: CASSLKGPQAIHEQFF. In DNA form, the CDR3 reads TGTGCCAGCAGCTTAAAGGGACCACAGGCGATACATGAGCAGTTCTTC.

This chain connects TRBV7-6 to TRBJ2-3; D remains ambiguous. The CDR3 spans 13 residues. The germline V gene has CDR1 SGHVS and CDR2 FNYEAQ. Between the trimmed V and J ends, which lost 5 bases and 2 bases, there was a span of 8 bases. This chain's CDR3 is CASSVVHTDTQYF. The CDR3 nucleotides read TGTGCCAGCAGCGTTGTACACACAGATACGCAGTATTTT. Full variable domain (missing parts from reference TRBV7-6 and TRBJ2-3): GAGVSQSPRYKVTKRGQDVALRCDPISGHVSLYWYRQALGQGPEFLTYFNYEAQQDKSGLPNDRFSAERPEGSISTLTIQRTEQRDSAMYRCASSVVHTDTQYFGPGTRLTVL.

This sequence joins TRBV7-2 and TRBJ2-5; D is unresolved. The CDR3 has 14 amino acids. Germline V gene lookup returns CDR1 SGHTA and CDR2 FQGNSA. Trimming took off 2 bases at V and 2 bases at J, with 9 bases between the two ends. This CDR3 is CASSLTRQQETQYF. The DNA for the CDR3 is TGTGCCAGCAGCTTAACGAGACAACAAGAGACCCAGTACTTC.

The gene calls are TRBV7-2 and TRBJ1-5, with 12 bases lining up with TRBD1. V shed 1 base, J shed 5 bases, and the junction held 6 bases outside the gene matches. Per germline, CDR1 SGHTA and CDR2 FQGNSA. The CDR3 sequence is 17 residues long. The CDR3 coding sequence is TGTGCCAGCAGCTTAGATGGGACAGGGGGCGGAGATCAGCCCCAGCATTTT. Amino acid sequence: CASSLDGTGGGDQPQHF.

The rearrangement uses TRBV6-5 and TRBJ1-6, with D unresolved. In germline, CDR1 is MNHEY, CDR2 SVGAGI. Trimming shortened V by 2 bases and J by 10 bases, and 12 bases separated the two germline ends. CDR3 length: 14 amino acids. DNA for the CDR3: TGTGCCAGCAGTTACGGGAGGGATCAATCACCCCTCCACTTT. It translates to CASSYGRDQSPLHF.

This chain connects TRBV7-2 to TRBJ2-3; D gene ambiguous. V lost 1 base and J 3 bases, leaving 8 bases between the germline ends. The CDR3 runs 14 residues. CDR1 and CDR2 from the germline V gene are SGHTA and FQGNSA. In DNA form, the CDR3 reads TGTGCCAGCAGCTTAGGCTCGTTAACAGATACGCAGTATTTT. Translated: CASSLGSLTDTQYF.

The chain carries TRBV30 and TRBJ1-3; D remains unclear. This CDR3 has 14 residues. V lost 0 bases and J 0 bases, leaving 6 bases between the germline ends. Germline V gene lookup returns CDR1 GTSNPN and CDR2 SVGIG (reference sequence). The CDR3 loop reads CAWSVGSSGNTIYF. The CDR3 DNA reads TGTGCCTGGAGTGTAGGTAGCTCTGGAAACACCATATATTTT. Full variable domain (remainder filled in from reference TRBV30 and TRBJ1-3): SQTIHQWPATLVQPVGSPLSLECTVEGTSNPNLYWYRQAAGRGLQLLFYSVGIGQISSEVPQNLSASRPQDRQFILSSKKLLLSDSGFYLCAWSVGSSGNTIYFGEGSWLTVV.

The chain recombines TRBV12-3 or TRBV12-4 with TRBJ2-7, with TRBD2 identical over 7 bases. The ends lost 6 bases at V and 4 bases at J; junction bases unmatched: 6. The CDR3 runs 13 residues. This chain's CDR3 is CASRPSGGYEQYF. The CDR3 nucleotides read TGTGCCAGCAGGCCTAGCGGAGGTTACGAGCAGTACTTC.

The rearrangement joins TRBV11-2 to TRBJ1-1; D is ambiguous. The ends were cut back, 5 bases at V and 0 bases at J, with 7 bases in the middle. The CDR3 runs to 13 residues. The V gene's germline CDR1 is SGHAT and CDR2 FQNNGV. CDR3 residues: CASSLVMNTEAFF. The DNA for the CDR3 is TGTGCCAGCAGCCTCGTTATGAACACTGAAGCTTTCTTT.

This clone was recorded once. The chain has TRBV5-1 and TRBJ2-3; TRBD2 might be the D (6 bases). In germline, CDR1 is SGHRS, CDR2 YFSETQ. The CDR3 consists of 17 residues. Deletions cut 4 bases from V and 0 bases from J, with 18 bases between. CDR3 region: CASSPGGGFSSTDTQYF. DNA for the CDR3: TGCGCCAGCAGCCCAGGAGGAGGGTTTTCTAGCACAGATACGCAGTATTTT. Using reference TRBV5-1 and TRBJ2-3 for the parts outside the CDR3, the full variable domain is KAGVTQTPRYLIKTRGQQVTLSCSPISGHRSVSWYQQTPGQGLQFLFEYFSETQRNKGNFPGRFSGRQFSNSRSEMNVSTLELGDSALYLCASSPGGGFSSTDTQYFGPGTRLTVL.

This clone was recorded once. This chain connects TRBV9 to TRBJ2-5, with 11 bases lining up with TRBD2. V shed 0 bases and J 1 base; nucleotides not matched to a gene: 8. In germline, CDR1 is SGDLS, CDR2 YYNGEE. The CDR3 runs to 18 residues. CDR3 residues: CASSVGLAGGSLQETQYF. The CDR3, as DNA: TGTGCCAGCAGCGTAGGTCTAGCGGGAGGATCACTCCAAGAGACCCAGTACTTC.

This sequence joins TRBV27 and TRBJ1-1; D gene unclear. The CDR3 extends over 13 amino acids. Trimming left V 8 bases short and J 1 base short, with 11 bases between. The germline CDR1 and CDR2 sequences are MNHEY and SMNVEV (reference sequence). CDR3 DNA sequence: TGTGCCAGCCGTTGGACCGCGAACACTGAAGCTTTCTTT. As protein: CASRWTANTEAFF.

The chain has TRBV3-1 (or the pseudogene TRBV3-2) and TRBJ2-7; possibly TRBD2 for D (6 bases). Germline CDR1 and CDR2: LGHDT and YNNKEL (reference sequence). This CDR3 is built from 15 residues. V lost 0 bases and J lost 2, with 11 bases in between. The CDR3 DNA is TGTGCCAGCAGCCAAGAACTTCTAGCGACCTACGAGCAGTACTTC. Protein product: CASSQELLATYEQYF.

By frequency in the sample, this clone is medium-sized. The rearrangement uses TRBV28 and TRBJ2-5; TRBD1 agrees at 7 bases. This CDR3 is built from 15 residues. Trimming took 4 bases from V and 5 from J; bases not matched to a gene: 10. Germline V gives CDR1 MDHEN, CDR2 SYDVKM. The CDR3 DNA sequence: TGTGCCAGCAGTTCAACCAGGGGGTTCGGGGAGACCCAGTACTTC. Encoded protein: CASSSTRGFGETQYF. The variable domain in full, with the rest retrieved from reference TRBV28 and TRBJ2-5, is DVKVTQSSRYLVKRTGEKVFLECVQDMDHENMFWYRQDPGLGLRLIYFSYDVKMKEKGDIPEGYSVSREKKERFSLILESASTNQTSMYLCASSSTRGFGETQYFGPGTRLLVL.

The chain uses TRBV5-5 and TRBJ1-2; 7 bases fit TRBD1. The CDR3 spans 19 residues. CDR1 and CDR2 from the germline V gene are SGHKS and YYEKEE (reference sequence). J gave up 6 bases and V 4 bases, and 24 bases lay outside the gene matches. The CDR3 DNA follows: TGTGCCAGCAGCCCGAGGGGGACAGTTGGCCGAACGTTTAGGGATGGCTACACCTTC. Translating it yields CASSPRGTVGRTFRDGYTF.

The CDR3 spells CASRPIQGATTEAFF. For the CDR3, the DNA is TGTGCCAGCAGGCCTATTCAGGGGGCAACGACTGAAGCTTTCTTT. J is TRBJ1-1 and V is TRBV5-4; 8 nucleotides line up with TRBD1. Per germline, CDR1 SGHNT and CDR2 YYREEE (reference sequence). V gave up 5 bases and J gave up 5 bases; unmatched junction bases: 11. This CDR3 region has 15 residues. The full variable domain, rest sourced from reference TRBV5-4 and TRBJ1-1, is ETGVTQSPTHLIKTRGQQVTLRCSSQSGHNTVSWYQQALGQGPQFIFQYYREEENGRGNFPPRFSGLQFPNYSSELNVNALELDDSALYLCASRPIQGATTEAFFGQGTRLTVV.

The gene calls are TRBV5-6 and TRBJ2-3, with 12 bases identical to TRBD2. In germline, CDR1 is SGHDT, CDR2 YYEEEE. The junction had 6 bases not matched to a gene; V was cut back by 2 bases and J by 5 bases. There are 16 residues in the CDR3. The CDR3 DNA is TGTGCCAGCAGCTTTAGGGCTAGCGGGAGGGGAGATACGCAGTATTTT. Encoded protein: CASSFRASGRGDTQYF.

The gene calls are TRBV7-2 and TRBJ1-2; possibly TRBD1 for D (5 bases). Trimming stripped 5 bases from V and 4 bases from J, with 17 bases between. The germline V gene has CDR1 SGHTA and CDR2 FQGNSA. This CDR3 region has 15 residues. CDR3 nucleotides: TGTGCCAGCAGCATCCGGCCCCAGGGAGGCTATGGCTACACCTTC. Protein: CASSIRPQGGYGYTF.

This clone has more than one count but fewer than ten. The CDR3 spells CASSQDWPVWYF. CDR3 DNA: TGTGCCAGCAGCCAAGATTGGCCCGTGTGGTACTTC. The rearrangement links TRBV4-2 to TRBJ2-7, with no clear D. The V gene lost 0 bases and the J gene lost 12 bases, with 12 bases spanning the gap. The germline V gene has CDR1 LGHNA and CDR2 YNFKEQ. The CDR3 is made up of 12 amino acids.